The 23 T cell receptor beta chains below were found in one sample sequenced in a study of cytomegalovirus exposure and HLA in healthy donors. The assay was immunoSEQ multiplex PCR, and TCRdb's table has in-frame clones only and misses some. The sample gives some 240,000 clones, roughly 87% of which show up once; 1.5% to 2.5% is in the top ten. Sequencing was performed on PBMCs. The receptors derive from a woman aged 18-29 years in good health and CMV-seropositive.

The sample holds one count of this clone. V usage is TRBV7-9 and J usage is TRBJ2-5; 8 bases are shared with TRBD1. Germline V gives CDR1 SEHNR, CDR2 FQNEAQ (reference sequence). The CDR3 is made up of 16 amino acids. Unmatched junction bases numbered 9, after V lost 1 base and J lost 5 bases. CDR3 residues: CASSLGTGQGAETQYF. The CDR3 DNA reads TGTGCCAGCAGCTTAGGGACCGGACAGGGCGCCGAGACCCAGTACTTC.

A word on this clone: Other DNA sequences in this sample translate to the same CDR3. The chain uses TRBV6-6 and TRBJ1-5, with 10 bases aligning to TRBD1. The CDR3 totals 14 residues. With 6 bases clipped from V and 7 bases from J, the junction kept 6 bases outside the gene matches. Per germline, CDR1 MNHNY and CDR2 SVGAGI (reference sequence). CDR3: CASSHGQGGQPQHF. The CDR3 DNA sequence: TGTGCCAGCAGCCACGGACAGGGGGGGCAGCCCCAGCATTTT.

The genes are TRBV5-1 and TRBJ2-1; 7 bases are shared with TRBD2. CDR1 is SGHRS, CDR2 YFSETQ, per germline. This CDR3 region has 15 residues. V lost 4 bases, J lost 6 bases, and 10 bases stayed unmatched. The CDR3 coding sequence is TGCGCCAGCAGCCTTGGACTAGTGGAGATCAATGAGCAGTTCTTC. It yields the protein CASSLGLVEINEQFF.

This clone was seen once. The chain's CDR3 is CAWSGGAGDNEQFF. DNA for the CDR3: TGTGCCTGGAGTGGAGGGGCGGGGGACAATGAGCAGTTCTTC. This rearrangement joins TRBV30 to TRBJ2-1; TRBD2 matches 7 bases. The CDR3 has 14 amino acids. The V gene's germline CDR1 is GTSNPN and CDR2 SVGIG (reference sequence). The trim removed 1 base at V and 5 bases at J, leaving 5 bases unmatched.

The chain joins TRBV29-1 to TRBJ1-3; 7 bases are a match to TRBD1. In germline, CDR1 is SQVTM, CDR2 ANQGSEA. The CDR3 runs to 16 residues. With V trimmed by 7 bases and J by 4 bases, 16 bases remained unmatched. This chain's CDR3 is CSAKVTGTKGGNTIYF. CDR3 coding DNA: TGCAGCGCAAAAGTGACAGGGACGAAGGGCGGAAACACCATATATTTT.

The CDR3 sequence is CAWRLWTGGDTEAFF. DNA for the CDR3: TGTGCCTGGAGGTTATGGACAGGGGGGGACACTGAAGCTTTCTTT. The rearrangement joins TRBV30 to TRBJ1-1; 10 bases agree with TRBD1. Trimming cost V 3 bases and J 3 bases; bases outside gene matches: 7. Per germline, CDR1 GTSNPN and CDR2 SVGIG (reference sequence). The CDR3 loop spans 15 amino acids.

The chain has TRBV19 and TRBJ1-2, with D possibly being TRBD1 (5 bases). Trimming took off 8 bases at V and 1 base at J, with 17 bases between the two ends. In germline, CDR1 is LNHDA, CDR2 SQIVND (reference sequence). The CDR3 consists of 15 residues. The CDR3 reads CASVDGPRGNYGYTF. CDR3 DNA sequence: TGTGCCAGTGTGGACGGACCTAGGGGTAACTATGGCTACACCTTC.

The chain recombines TRBV6-5 with TRBJ2-7, with D hard to call. CDR1 and CDR2 from the germline V gene are MNHEY and SVGAGI. The CDR3 extends over 15 amino acids. Trimming removed 8 bases at V and 1 base at J, with 18 bases between. As DNA, the CDR3 is TGTGCCAGCTCCGACATACGATATAGTTCCTACGAGCAGTACTTC. Its translation: CASSDIRYSSYEQYF.

The rearrangement uses TRBV4-2 and TRBJ1-1; possibly TRBD1 for D (5 bases). CDR1 and CDR2 from the germline V gene are LGHNA and YNFKEQ. Trimming took off 0 bases at V and 2 bases at J, with 10 bases between the two ends. The CDR3 runs to 15 residues. The CDR3 DNA reads as TGTGCCAGCAGCCAAGATGGCAGGGTCAACACTGAAGCTTTCTTT. Translated: CASSQDGRVNTEAFF.

This chain links TRBV2 with TRBJ2-1; 7 nucleotides agree with TRBD2. J gave up 2 bases and V 11 bases, and 15 bases lay outside the gene matches. The CDR3 extends over 16 amino acids. The germline V gene has CDR1 SNHLY and CDR2 FYNNEI. Here the CDR3 reads CACGRSSAGAYNEQFF. The CDR3 nucleotides read TGTGCCTGCGGCAGGAGTAGCGCGGGAGCCTACAATGAGCAGTTCTTC.

This sequence joins TRBV7-9 and TRBJ2-7; tentative D call: TRBD2 (6 bases). There are 15 residues in the CDR3. Germline assignment: CDR1 SEHNR and CDR2 FQNEAQ (reference sequence). Trimming shortened V by 5 bases and J by 2 bases, and 16 bases separated the two germline ends. The CDR3 here is CASSGSFGGAYEQYF. Here the CDR3 DNA reads TGTGCCAGCAGCGGCTCCTTCGGGGGAGCCTACGAGCAGTACTTC.

The genes are TRBV27 and TRBJ2-7; D gene uncertain. The CDR3 has 14 residues. With 3 bases removed from V and 1 base from J, the gap between germline ends came to 10 bases. The V gene's germline CDR1 is MNHEY and CDR2 SMNVEV (reference sequence). The CDR3 DNA sequence: TGTGCCAGCAGTTTTAGGCAGGAATCCTACGAGCAGTACTTC. This codes for CASSFRQESYEQYF.

This sequence joins TRBV11-3 and TRBJ2-1; 11 bases line up with TRBD1. Per the germline V gene, CDR1 is SGHNT and CDR2 is YENEEA. The V and J ends lost 4 bases and 9 bases, in that order; junction bases with no gene match: 11. The CDR3 loop spans 16 amino acids. CDR3 protein: CASSYRTGGFGGEQFF. The CDR3 bases are TGTGCCAGCAGCTACAGGACAGGGGGCTTCGGCGGTGAGCAGTTCTTC. Together with reference TRBV11-3 and TRBJ2-1, the CDR3 gives the full variable domain: EAGVVQSPRYKIIEKKQPVAFWCNPISGHNTLYWYLQNLGQGPELLIRYENEEAVDDSQLPKDRFSAERLKGVDSTLKIQPAELGDSAVYLCASSYRTGGFGGEQFFGPGTRLTVL.

J is TRBJ1-1 and V is TRBV6-1; possible D gene TRBD1, 6 bases. Between the trimmed V and J ends, which lost 5 bases and 3 bases, there was a span of 16 bases. The V gene's germline CDR1 is MNHNS and CDR2 SASEGT. This CDR3 is built from 15 residues. Written as DNA, the CDR3 is TGTGCCAGCAGTACACACACAGGGTCGGACACTGAAGCTTTCTTT. Translation: CASSTHTGSDTEAFF.

This clone was seen just once. The CDR3 nucleotides read TGTGCCACCTCCCCCCAGGAGCAGTACTTC. This gives the protein CATSPQEQYF. This chain links TRBV7-9 with TRBJ2-7; D unresolved. Trimming stripped 10 bases from V and 7 bases from J, with 11 bases between. CDR3 length: 10 residues. Germline loops: CDR1 SEHNR, CDR2 FQNEAQ (reference sequence).

This clone turned up a few times. The V and J genes are TRBV6-1 and TRBJ1-2; 7 positions agree with TRBD1. J lost 4 bases, V lost 3 bases, and 5 bases had no gene match. This CDR3 has 14 amino acids. CDR1 is MNHNS and CDR2 is SASEGT in the germline V gene. The CDR3 region has the DNA TGTGCCAGCAGTGAGTGGCAGGGGGTCTATGGCTACACCTTC. This codes for CASSEWQGVYGYTF.

J is TRBJ2-6 and V is TRBV2; TRBD2 is a possible D gene (6 bases). From germline, CDR1 is SNHLY and CDR2 FYNNEI. The ends were cut back, 6 bases at V and 2 bases at J, with 8 bases in the middle. This CDR3 is 14 amino acids long. The CDR3 coding sequence is TGTGCCAGCAGGTCGGGGGCTGGGGCCAACGTCCTGACTTTC. This translates into CASRSGAGANVLTF.

The genes are TRBV6-5 and TRBJ2-7, with 9 bases aligning to TRBD2. Germline loops: CDR1 MNHEY, CDR2 SVGAGI. The ends lost 1 base at V and 5 bases at J; junction bases unmatched: 6. The CDR3 consists of 15 residues. The CDR3 sequence: CASSYLAGEFHEQYF. CDR3 bases: TGTGCCAGCAGTTACTTAGCGGGAGAGTTCCACGAGCAGTACTTC.

The chain employs TRBV15 and TRBJ2-7; no clear D. Germline V gene lookup returns CDR1 LNHNV and CDR2 YYDKDF (reference sequence). V shed 0 bases and J shed 5 bases, with 11 bases lying between them. This CDR3 comprises 14 residues. The CDR3 spells CATSREELIDEQYF. In DNA, the CDR3 is TGTGCCACCAGCAGAGAAGAGCTTATCGACGAGCAGTACTTC.

In the case of this clone: At the DNA level, this CDR3 is encoded by other sequences in the same sample as well. CDR3 in amino acids: CASSRDRAQPQHF. In nucleotides, the CDR3 is TGTGCCAGCAGCCGGGACAGGGCTCAGCCCCAGCATTTT. The chain carries TRBV2 and TRBJ1-5; 9 nucleotides agree with TRBD1. This CDR3 has 13 residues. Germline CDR1 and CDR2: SNHLY and FYNNEI. The trim removed 6 bases at V and 6 bases at J, leaving 3 bases unmatched.

The chain combines TRBV13 with TRBJ1-5, with D possibly matching TRBD1 (6 bases). The germline V and J ends were trimmed by 5 bases and 0 bases, with 11 bases remaining between them. Germline V lookup: CDR1 PRHDT, CDR2 FYEKMQ (reference sequence). The CDR3 has 15 residues. CDR3 bases: TGTGCCAGCAGCCTCGGACAGAATAGCAATCAGCCCCAGCATTTT. Its translation is CASSLGQNSNQPQHF.

The rearrangement links TRBV2 to TRBJ2-7; D perhaps matches TRBD1 (5 bases). The V gene lost 4 bases and the J gene lost 5 bases, with 15 bases spanning the gap. Germline CDR1 reads SNHLY; CDR2 reads FYNNEI. The CDR3 sequence is 14 residues long. The CDR3: CASSARTQVHEQYF. CDR3 nucleotide sequence: TGTGCCAGCAGTGCAAGAACACAGGTCCACGAGCAGTACTTC. The full variable domain, its missing parts supplied by reference TRBV2 and TRBJ2-7, is EPEVTQTPSHQVTQMGQEVILRCVPISNHLYFYWYRQILGQKVEFLVSFYNNEISEKSEIFDDQFSVERPDGSNFTLKIRSTKLEDSAMYFCASSARTQVHEQYFGPGTRLTVT.

The chain recombines TRBV6-5 with TRBJ1-5; no firm D call. Trimming left V 6 bases short and J 0 bases short, with 6 bases between. The CDR3 consists of 13 residues. From germline, CDR1 is MNHEY and CDR2 SVGAGI. For the CDR3, the DNA is TGTGCCAGCAGGAGGGATAGCAATCAGCCCCAGCATTTT. Amino acid sequence: CASRRDSNQPQHF.